The 15 T cell receptor beta chains below come from one sample, sequenced in a study of T-cell memory formation after mild COVID-19. TCRdb recomputed calls from the 5' RACE reads with MiXCR, one row per CDR3 protein. This table has roughly 480,000 distinct CDR3 sequences, around a quarter appearing once. Sequencing was performed on PBMCs or a T cell subset sorted from them (not recorded which). Receptors originate from an adult woman who had mild COVID-19 (a few samples of this study predate the infection). Cell type and time point are not known.

The chain is built from TRBV2 and TRBJ1-2; a weak D match, TRBD1 (5 bases). Looked up from germline, CDR1 is SNHLY and CDR2 is FYNNEI. Deletions cut 6 bases from V and 8 bases from J, with 13 bases between. The CDR3 length is 12 residues. The CDR3 DNA follows: TGTGCCAGCAGGGAACAACAGGAGGGCTACACCTTC. Translation gives CASREQQEGYTF.

The J gene is TRBJ2-7, the V gene TRBV5-1; D is unclear. Germline CDR1 is SGHRS and CDR2 is YFSETQ. Trimming pared 1 base from V and 0 bases from J, leaving 5 bases between. CDR3 size: 13 residues. Here the CDR3 reads CASSLIHSYEQYF. In nucleotides, the CDR3 is TGCGCCAGCAGCTTGATCCACTCCTACGAGCAGTACTTC.

The rearrangement links TRBV19 to TRBJ1-5; TRBD1 might be the D (6 bases). Germline V CDR1 and CDR2: LNHDA, SQIVND (reference sequence). This CDR3 is built from 15 residues. The germline V and J ends were trimmed by 6 bases and 1 base, with 13 bases remaining between them. Written as DNA, the CDR3 is TGTGCCAGTAGCCTAAGGGGGTCGAGCAATCAGCCCCAGCATTTT. Translated: CASSLRGSSNQPQHF.

In DNA form, the CDR3 reads TGTGCCAGCAGCAAAAGCGGGGACTACGAGCAGTACTTC. It is translated as CASSKSGDYEQYF. The rearrangement uses TRBV27 and TRBJ2-7, with 7 bases that match TRBD2. The germline V gene has CDR1 MNHEY and CDR2 SMNVEV (reference sequence). The junction had 5 bases not matched to a gene; V was cut back by 6 bases and J by 3 bases. CDR3 length: 13 amino acids.

A remark on this clonotype: The junction does not match germline at one end; this may be a read error. The V gene is TRBV28, the J gene TRBJ2-4, with 9 bases matching TRBD1. The CDR3 covers 14 residues. Germline V gene sequence: CDR1 MDHEN, CDR2 SYDVKM. This chain's CDR3 is CASSSGYNRGRGNF. The CDR3 nucleotides are TGTGCCAGCAGTTCAGGATACAACAGGGGGCGGGGGAACTTC.

The genes are TRBV15 and TRBJ1-3, with TRBD1 as a possible D gene (5 bases). The CDR3 is made up of 13 amino acids. The germline gives CDR1 LNHNV, CDR2 YYDKDF (reference sequence). V lost 6 bases, J lost 1 base, and 7 bases lay in between. The CDR3 sequence is CATRRTSGNTIYF. DNA of the CDR3: TGTGCCACCAGACGGACATCTGGAAACACCATATATTTT.

The chain uses TRBV6-5 and TRBJ2-7; D not resolved. V was clipped by 5 bases and J by 3 bases, with 8 bases between them. The CDR3 sequence is 12 residues long. CDR1 and CDR2 (germline): MNHEY, SVGAGI. This CDR3 reads CASSPDHYEQYF. DNA of the CDR3: TGTGCCAGCAGTCCCGACCACTACGAGCAGTACTTC.

The rearrangement joins TRBV5-1 to TRBJ2-1; the D call may be TRBD1 or TRBD2 (5 bases each). V lost 4 bases and J lost 3, with 14 bases in between. The germline V gene has CDR1 SGHRS and CDR2 YFSETQ. The CDR3 sequence is 15 residues long. The CDR3 reads CASSPGRDLYNEQFF. The CDR3 nucleotides are TGCGCCAGCAGCCCCGGACGGGACCTCTACAATGAGCAGTTCTTC.

The gene calls are TRBV5-1 and TRBJ2-5, with TRBD2 matching over 7 bases. After removal of 0 bases from V and 5 bases from J, the junction contained 7 bases not matched to a gene. Per the germline V gene, CDR1 is SGHRS and CDR2 is YFSETQ. The CDR3 sequence is 15 residues long. This CDR3 is CASSLGRENRETQYF. The CDR3 bases are TGCGCCAGCAGCTTGGGGCGGGAGAATCGGGAGACCCAGTACTTC. The full variable domain, rest sourced from reference TRBV5-1 and TRBJ2-5, is KAGVTQTPRYLIKTRGQQVTLSCSPISGHRSVSWYQQTPGQGLQFLFEYFSETQRNKGNFPGRFSGRQFSNSRSEMNVSTLELGDSALYLCASSLGRENRETQYFGPGTRLLVL.

V and J are TRBV7-9 and TRBJ1-6; D gene ambiguous. CDR3 length: 15 residues. The V and J ends lost 5 bases and 5 bases respectively, with 13 bases between them. Germline CDR1 reads SEHNR; CDR2 reads FQNEAQ (reference sequence). DNA of the CDR3: TGTGCCAGCAGCGCCGGGATGCAGAATAATTCACCCCTCCACTTT. This translates into CASSAGMQNNSPLHF.

This clonotype has more than one count but fewer than ten. This chain joins TRBV7-2 and TRBJ1-2; D remains unclear. This CDR3 is built from 13 residues. Trimming took 5 bases from V and 8 from J, leaving 15 bases between them. Germline loops: CDR1 SGHTA, CDR2 FQGNSA. Here the CDR3 DNA reads TGTGCCAGCAGCCCAGTAATGCGGAGCGGCTACACCTTC. It codes for CASSPVMRSGYTF.

This clonotype was seen a handful of times. This chain links TRBV12-3 or TRBV12-4 with TRBJ2-1; 8 nucleotides line up with TRBD1. V shed 3 bases and J 3 bases; nucleotides not matched to a gene: 4. The CDR3 consists of 15 residues. CDR3 loop: CASSFRTGNYNEQFF. CDR3 in DNA: TGTGCCAGCAGTTTTCGGACAGGGAACTACAATGAGCAGTTCTTC.

The chain carries TRBV6-2 or TRBV6-3 and TRBJ1-1; TRBD1 might be the D (5 bases). V lost 10 bases, J lost 5 bases, and 20 bases lay in between. CDR3 length: 14 amino acids. Germline V CDR1 and CDR2: MNHEY, SVGEGT. The CDR3 nucleotides read TGTGCCATATCCCGACAGCGTCCGAGGACTGAAGCTTTCTTT. It yields the protein CAISRQRPRTEAFF.

This sequence joins TRBV12-3 or TRBV12-4 and TRBJ2-5, with TRBD2 matching 10 bases. This CDR3 has 16 amino acids. Trimming took 6 bases from V and 5 from J; bases not matched to a gene: 12. The CDR3 nucleotides are TGTGCCAGCAGATATCCCCTAGCGGGAGTTGACGAGACCCAGTACTTC. This gives the protein CASRYPLAGVDETQYF.

This clonotype was seen more than once but under ten times. The CDR3 coding sequence is TGTCCACCGGGCCACTCGTCACCCTACGAGCAGTACTTC. It specifies CPPGHSSPYEQYF. V usage is TRBV3-1 and J usage is TRBJ2-7; D is unclear. The CDR3 is 13 amino acids. Germline-derived CDR1 and CDR2 are LGHDT and YNNKEL (reference sequence).